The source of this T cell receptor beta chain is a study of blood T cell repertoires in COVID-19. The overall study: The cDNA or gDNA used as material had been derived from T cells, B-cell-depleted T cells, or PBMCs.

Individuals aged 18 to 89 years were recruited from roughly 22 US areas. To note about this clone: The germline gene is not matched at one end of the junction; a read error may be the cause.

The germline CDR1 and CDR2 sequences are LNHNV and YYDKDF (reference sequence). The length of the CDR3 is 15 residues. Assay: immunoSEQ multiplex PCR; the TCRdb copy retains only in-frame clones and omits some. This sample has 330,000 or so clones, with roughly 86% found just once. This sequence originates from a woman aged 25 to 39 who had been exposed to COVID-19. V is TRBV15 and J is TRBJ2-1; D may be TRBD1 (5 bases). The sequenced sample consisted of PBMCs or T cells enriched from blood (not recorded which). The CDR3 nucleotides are TGTGCCACCAGGAGAGGATTTCAGGGTCACAATGAGCAGTTCTTC. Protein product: CATRRGFQGHNEQFF.